A selection of T cell receptor beta chains follows, all from one sample in a study of PD-1 blockade in classical Hodgkin lymphoma. Assay used: immunoSEQ multiplex PCR; TCRdb lists only in-frame clones, some missing. The top ten hold less than 8.5% of the sample, which has approximately 17,000 clones, 80% to 95% seen once. The material sequenced was peripheral blood mononuclear cells (PBMCs). The receptors here all came from a human donor with classical Hodgkin lymphoma. Both conserved end residues are part of each CDR3. The order of the fields is clone size, V gene, J gene, D gene, CDR3 protein, CDR3 DNA. A D gene is named only where the DNA matches it firmly. Size values are once, few and many counts, or a class for expanded clones, and some rows have none.

.	TRBV18	TRBJ1-3	.	CASSPLQPGNTIYF	TGTGCCAGCTCACCCCTCCAACCTGGAAACACCATATATTTT
.	TRBV5-8	TRBJ2-3	TRBD2	CASSLNRLALNVDTQYF	TGTGCCAGCAGCTTGAATCGACTAGCCCTGAACGTGGATACGCAGTATTTT
.	TRBV7-2	TRBJ2-5	.	CASSQGGGAETQYF	TGTGCCAGCAGCCAGGGGGGAGGGGCGGAGACCCAGTACTTC
.	TRBV10-3	TRBJ2-7	TRBD1	CATGQGDYYEQYF	TGTGCCACCGGACAGGGTGACTACTACGAGCAGTACTTC
.	TRBV25-1	TRBJ2-3	.	CASSGGTWNTDTQYF	TGTGCCAGCAGTGGGGGCACTTGGAACACAGATACGCAGTATTTT
.	TRBV5-1	TRBJ1-5	TRBD1	CASSYRPTGGLGQPQHF	TGCGCCAGCAGCTACCGTCCGACAGGGGGCTTGGGACAGCCCCAGCATTTT
once	TRBV10-3	TRBJ2-7	.	CAISPGISYEQYF	TGTGCCATCTCCCCCGGGATCTCCTACGAGCAGTACTTC
once	TRBV25-1	TRBJ2-7	.	CASSESRDFHYEQYF	TGTGCCAGCAGTGAATCACGGGACTTTCACTACGAGCAGTACTTC
.	TRBV5-4	TRBJ2-2	TRBD2	CASSGGAPSGSGNTGELFF	TGTGCCAGCAGCGGGGGGGCGCCTAGCGGGAGTGGGAACACCGGGGAGCTGTTTTTT
.	TRBV2	TRBJ2-5	.	CASMGGGETQYF	TGTGCCAGCATGGGTGGGGGGGAGACCCAGTACTTC
once	TRBV7-2	TRBJ2-3	TRBD2	CASSLVAGADTQYF	TGTGCCAGCAGCTTAGTCGCGGGAGCAGATACGCAGTATTTT
.	TRBV29-1	TRBJ2-7	TRBD1	CSVVRTGSYEQYF	TGCAGCGTTGTGAGGACAGGGTCCTACGAGCAGTACTTC
.	TRBV29-1	TRBJ2-3	TRBD2	CSVDGGARQYF	TGCAGCGTTGACGGGGGGGCACGGCAGTATTTT
.	TRBV28	TRBJ2-7	TRBD2	CASSYSGRALNEQYF	TGTGCCAGCAGCTATAGCGGGAGGGCCCTCAACGAGCAGTACTTC
.	TRBV5-1	TRBJ1-4	.	CASSWAEGGNEKLFF	TGCGCCAGCAGCTGGGCAGAGGGGGGTAATGAAAAACTGTTTTTT
few	TRBV6-5	TRBJ1-2	TRBD1	CASSYYSGTGAFGYTF	TGTGCCAGCAGTTACTACTCCGGGACAGGGGCTTTTGGCTACACCTTC
few	TRBV11-2	TRBJ2-2	TRBD2	CASSFRTSGSGGELFF	TGTGCCAGCAGCTTTAGGACTAGCGGGAGTGGAGGGGAGCTGTTTTTT
.	TRBV30	TRBJ2-2	.	CAWSRGSVTGELFF	TGTGCCTGGAGTCGAGGTAGTGTGACCGGGGAGCTGTTTTTT
few	TRBV6-6	TRBJ2-5	.	CASSYSQETQYF	TGTGCCAGCAGTTACTCTCAAGAGACCCAGTACTTC
.	TRBV25-1	TRBJ2-1	TRBD2	CASSGTSGREISYNEQFF	TGTGCCAGCAGTGGCACTAGCGGGAGAGAGATCTCTTACAATGAGCAGTTCTTC
.	TRBV10-1	TRBJ2-3	.	CASSGTRGPTRTDTQYF	TGCGCCAGCAGTGGAACTAGAGGTCCCACACGCACAGATACGCAGTATTTT
.	TRBV6-4	TRBJ2-7	.	CASSPPRRNEQYF	TGTGCCAGCAGCCCCCCGAGAAGGAACGAGCAGTACTTC
.	TRBV9	TRBJ2-3	TRBD2	CASSARLADLDTQYF	TGTGCCAGCAGCGCACGACTAGCGGACCTAGATACGCAGTATTTT
.	TRBV5-1	TRBJ1-4	.	CASSLFGIREKLFF	TGCGCCAGCAGCTTGTTCGGGATTAGGGAAAAACTGTTTTTT
.	TRBV2	TRBJ2-3	.	CASTAEYTDTQYF	TGTGCCAGCACCGCGGAGTACACAGATACGCAGTATTTT
.	TRBV7-5	TRBJ2-6	.	CVRSHQGYGANVLTF	TGTGTCAGAAGCCATCAGGGATATGGGGCCAACGTCCTGACTTTC
.	TRBV20-1	TRBJ2-7	.	CSAPLGALNF	TGCAGTGCGCCCTTGGGCGCCCTCAACTTC
.	TRBV28	TRBJ2-6	.	CASSDSSGANVLTF	TGTGCCAGCAGCGATAGCTCTGGGGCCAACGTCCTGACTTTC
.	TRBV25-1	TRBJ2-7	TRBD1	CASSSGQGGTYEQYF	TGTGCCAGCAGCTCCGGACAGGGCGGGACCTACGAGCAGTACTTC
.	TRBV25-1	TRBJ2-7	TRBD2	CASSAGTSGSSYEQYF	TGTGCCAGCAGTGCCGGGACTAGCGGGAGCTCCTACGAGCAGTACTTC
.	TRBV28	TRBJ2-3	.	CASGLRDTQYF	TGTGCCAGCGGCCTCAGGGATACGCAGTATTTT
.	TRBV5-4	TRBJ2-3	TRBD2	CASSRERGNTDTQYF	TGTGCCAGCAGCCGGGAGCGGGGAAACACAGATACGCAGTATTTT
few	TRBV7-8	TRBJ1-1	.	CASSLVPGTEAFF	TGTGCCAGCAGCTTAGTGCCGGGCACTGAAGCTTTCTTT
.	TRBV10-3	TRBJ2-7	.	CAIAPGVSYEQYF	TGTGCCATCGCCCCCGGGGTCTCCTACGAGCAGTACTTC
.	TRBV5-4	TRBJ2-2	.	CASSRGAEGGTGELFF	TGTGCCAGCAGCCGGGGTGCGGAGGGGGGCACCGGGGAGCTGTTTTTT
.	TRBV5-1	TRBJ2-3	.	CASSLPPSSTDTQYF	TGCGCCAGCAGCTTGCCCCCGAGTAGCACAGATACGCAGTATTTT
.	TRBV7-3	TRBJ1-3	.	CASSPMGGNTIYF	TGTGCCAGCAGCCCGATGGGGGGAAACACCATATATTTT
.	TRBV7-2	TRBJ2-1	.	CASSTNQGAAWYEQFF	TGTGCCAGCAGCACCAACCAGGGCGCAGCTTGGTATGAGCAGTTCTTC
.	TRBV9	TRBJ2-1	TRBD2	CASSRGLAGGPNEQFF	TGTGCCAGCAGCCGGGGACTAGCGGGAGGGCCGAATGAGCAGTTCTTC
few	TRBV6-5	TRBJ2-7	.	CASRYPGSYEQYF	TGTGCCAGCAGGTACCCCGGCTCCTACGAGCAGTACTTC
.	TRBV5-6	TRBJ1-3	.	CASSLRSLNKFIYF	TGTGCCAGCAGTTTGAGAAGTCTAAACAAGTTCATATATTTT
.	TRBV5-4	TRBJ1-1	.	CASSSRRNTEAFF	TGTGCCAGCAGCTCCCGCCGGAACACTGAAGCTTTCTTT
once	TRBV6-5	TRBJ2-1	TRBD2	CASRPGAGGYNEQFF	TGTGCCAGCAGACCCGGAGCGGGAGGGTACAATGAGCAGTTCTTC
.	TRBV5-5	TRBJ2-1	.	CASVNRDHEQFF	TGTGCCAGCGTAAACAGGGACCATGAGCAGTTCTTC
.	TRBV12-5	TRBJ2-5	.	CASGSRPLLETQYF	TGTGCTAGTGGTTCCCGCCCTTTGCTAGAGACCCAGTACTTC
.	TRBV2	TRBJ2-2	.	CASSEIQDRTGELFF	TGTGCCAGCAGTGAAATACAGGACCGCACCGGGGAGCTGTTTTTT
.	TRBV29-1	TRBJ2-4	.	CSVEDKAHRNIQYF	TGCAGCGTTGAAGATAAGGCTCACCGTAACATTCAGTACTTC
.	TRBV30	TRBJ2-2	.	CAWSVGGLYTGELFF	TGTGCCTGGAGTGTAGGGGGGCTATACACCGGGGAGCTGTTTTTT